Below are 12 T cell receptor beta chains sequenced from a single sample in a study of T-cell reconstitution after alpha-beta-depleted transplantation in children (TCRdb year 2016). Reading the label with the study, this specimen's treatment or condition is: allogeneic hematopoietic cell transplantation with graft depleted of TCRalphabeta T cells and CD19 B cells. The library relied on PCR. This sample was sequenced with an Illumina HiSeq 2500. To normalize quantification of the TCRbeta repertoire, the TCR libraries were built with molecular barcoding that relied on unique molecular identifiers. TCRdb applied fastp at Q25 and MiXCR to the public reads, then kept only in-frame beta chains. Here each entry gathers all rows of one CDR3 protein and keeps the most common genes and DNA. In this sample the table shows approximately 400,000 distinct CDR3 sequences, roughly 15% of which occur a single time. Of the sample, approximately 28% falls within the top ten clones.

Specimen: PBMCs, mostly from graft donor cells, collected 360 days after TCRalphabeta/CD19-depleted stem cell transplant. Receptors originate from a boy in the first two years of life who had a stem cell transplant for Wiskott-Aldrich syndrome, so the T cells may come from the graft donor.

The sample holds many counts of this clonotype. The J gene is TRBJ2-5, the V gene TRBV10-3; TRBD2 agrees at 9 bases. Germline CDR1 and CDR2: ENHRY and SYGVKD. The CDR3 runs to 13 residues. V shed 4 bases and J 3 bases; nucleotides not matched to a gene: 0. CDR3 sequence (DNA): TGTGCCATCAGTGCTAGCGGGAAAGAGACCCAGTACTTC. Encoded protein: CAISASGKETQYF.

This chain uses TRBV10-2 with TRBJ2-1; 8 nucleotides align to TRBD2. Germline values: CDR1 WSHSY, CDR2 SAAADI. Trimming cost V 7 bases and J 13 bases; bases outside gene matches: 12. The CDR3 runs to 13 residues. CDR3 nucleotides: TGCGCCAGCAACCCCGGGGGGGCCGTTCCTCAGTTCTTC. Amino acids: CASNPGGAVPQFF.

The chain recombines TRBV6-6 with TRBJ2-7, with D possibly TRBD2 on 5 matching bases. V was clipped by 4 bases and J by 2 bases, with 9 bases between them. Germline CDR1 and CDR2: MNHNY and SVGAGI (reference sequence). The CDR3 covers 13 residues. As DNA, the CDR3 is TGTGCCAGCAGTTTCGGGGAAGCCTACGAGCAGTACTTC. Translation: CASSFGEAYEQYF.

The V and J genes are TRBV5-1 and TRBJ2-2; D ambiguous. The CDR3 totals 15 residues. Per germline, CDR1 SGHRS and CDR2 YFSETQ. The germline V and J ends were trimmed by 7 bases and 5 bases, with 18 bases remaining between them. CDR3 sequence reads: CASRPGGSRTGELFF. CDR3 bases: TGCGCCAGCCGACCGGGTGGCTCAAGGACCGGGGAGCTGTTTTTT.

Written as DNA, the CDR3 is TGTGCCAGCAGGGCTGGTCCAGGGATGGCGACTGAAGCTTTCTTT. It is translated as CASRAGPGMATEAFF. The V and J genes are TRBV27 and TRBJ1-1, with D perhaps matching TRBD1 (5 bases). This CDR3 has 15 amino acids. V shed 6 bases and J shed 5 bases, with 19 bases lying between them. Germline CDR1 is MNHEY and CDR2 is SMNVEV (reference sequence).

The chain is built from TRBV11-2 and TRBJ2-1; maybe TRBD2 (6 bases). Trimming pared 4 bases from V and 5 bases from J, leaving 9 bases between. CDR1 SGHAT and CDR2 FQNNGV come from the germline V gene. This CDR3 has 13 residues. CDR3 in DNA: TGTGCCAGCAGCTCGGACTACCACAATGAGCAGTTCTTC. Translation: CASSSDYHNEQFF.

This chain connects TRBV29-1 to TRBJ2-1; D gene uncertain. Looked up from germline, CDR1 is SQVTM and CDR2 is ANQGSEA. Deletions cut 4 bases from V and 0 bases from J, with 13 bases between. This CDR3 region has 15 residues. The CDR3 sequence: CSVGFLASSYNEQFF. CDR3 coding DNA: TGCAGCGTTGGTTTTTTGGCAAGCTCCTACAATGAGCAGTTCTTC.

The V and J genes are TRBV7-9 and TRBJ2-5; D gene uncertain. Germline loops: CDR1 SEHNR, CDR2 FQNEAQ (reference sequence). The CDR3 runs 15 residues. With 7 bases removed from V and 3 bases from J, the gap between germline ends came to 18 bases. The CDR3 sequence: CASTETRFPKETQYF. DNA for the CDR3: TGTGCCAGCACTGAGACCAGGTTCCCCAAAGAGACCCAGTACTTC.

The chain employs TRBV4-1 and TRBJ2-3; 10 bases agree with TRBD1. V shed 3 bases and J 4 bases; nucleotides not matched to a gene: 4. Germline V CDR1 and CDR2: MGHRA, YSYEKL. The CDR3 has 15 residues. CDR3 DNA: TGCGCCAGCAGCCAGAGACAGGGGGCCGCAGATACGCAGTATTTT. It yields the protein CASSQRQGAADTQYF.

This clonotype has just a few counts. The CDR3 here is CASSFGQVRREQYF. The DNA for the CDR3 is TGTGCCAGCAGCTTCGGACAGGTCCGCCGCGAGCAGTACTTC. The chain uses TRBV7-8 and TRBJ2-7; the match to TRBD1 covers 7 bases. The V and J ends lost 3 bases and 6 bases, in that order; junction bases with no gene match: 8. Germline assignment: CDR1 SGHVS and CDR2 FQNEAQ. This CDR3 is 14 amino acids long. Combining the CDR3 with reference TRBV7-8 and TRBJ2-7 gives the whole variable domain GAGVSQSPRYKVAKRGQDVALRCDPISGHVSLFWYQQALGQGPEFLTYFQNEAQLDKSGLPSDRFFAERPEGSVSTLKIQRTQQEDSAVYLCASSFGQVRREQYFGPGTRLTVT.

This clonotype was counted at least ten times. This chain uses TRBV5-1 with TRBJ2-2; D call uncertain. Trimming stripped 0 bases from V and 3 bases from J, with 6 bases between. The CDR3 runs 14 residues. Germline values: CDR1 SGHRS, CDR2 YFSETQ. This CDR3 reads CASSLVTDTGELFF. DNA for the CDR3: TGCGCCAGCAGCTTGGTTACAGACACCGGGGAGCTGTTTTTT.

This clonotype was observed a few times. The chain couples TRBV29-1 to TRBJ2-6; D is unresolved. Trimming shortened V by 0 bases and J by 0 bases, and 12 bases separated the two germline ends. Germline CDR1 reads SQVTM; CDR2 reads ANQGSEA. The CDR3 loop spans 17 amino acids. This CDR3 reads CSVEDTLRISGANVLTF. The CDR3 coding sequence is TGCAGCGTTGAAGACACCTTACGTATCTCTGGGGCCAACGTCCTGACTTTC.